This TCR beta chain is drawn from a study of control samples from healthy donors and cancer patients. Profiling relied on immunoSEQ multiplex PCR, and the TCRdb table lists in-frame clones only, not all of them. The sample records 350,000 to 450,000 clones, over 75% being singletons. This clonotype was obtained from a man between 40 and 49 years old with head and neck cancer. Sequencing input: PBMCs.

The CDR3 loop reads CASRPDRVDYGYTF. The DNA for the CDR3 is TGTGCCAGCAGACCGGACAGGGTAGACTATGGCTACACCTTC. The chain uses TRBV5-6 and TRBJ1-2, with TRBD1 matching 8 bases. Germline V CDR1 and CDR2: SGHDT, YYEEEE. The CDR3 is 14 residues long. V trimming: 5 bases; J trimming: 3 bases; junction bases outside the gene matches: 6.